This T cell receptor beta chain was profiled in a study of blood T cell repertoires in COVID-19. Study summary: Acute and convalescent COVID-19 samples came from the United States, Italy and Spain. From T cells, B-cell-depleted T cells, or PBMCs came the material, which was cDNA or gDNA.

In the authors' methods: The assay estimated nucleated cells by amplifying reference gene primers. Produced via immunoSEQ multiplex PCR; TCRdb's table is partial and in-frame only. V, J and clone size are taken as reported in that table, and D and trimming were inferred from the DNA itself. The data hold about 160,000 clones, with over 65% observed a single time. The ends lost 1 base at V and 0 bases at J; junction bases unmatched: 7. Germline V lookup: CDR1 LNHDA, CDR2 SQIVND (reference sequence). The CDR3 is made up of 19 amino acids. The receptor's source is a man in his sixties with acute or convalescent COVID-19. Sequencing was carried out using peripheral blood. This chain joins TRBV19 and TRBJ2-2, with 11 bases aligning to TRBD2. The CDR3 nucleotides are TGTGCCAGTAGTATAGTCGGGCTAGCGGGGGGATCGAACACCGGGGAGCTGTTTTTT. Translating it yields CASSIVGLAGGSNTGELFF.